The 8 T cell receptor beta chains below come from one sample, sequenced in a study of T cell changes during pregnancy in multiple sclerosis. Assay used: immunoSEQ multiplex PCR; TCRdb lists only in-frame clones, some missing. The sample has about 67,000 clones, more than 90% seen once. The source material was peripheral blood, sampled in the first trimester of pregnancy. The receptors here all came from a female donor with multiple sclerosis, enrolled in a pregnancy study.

The DNA for the CDR3 is TGTGCCACCAGCAGAGATCCAGGTGATTCACCCCTCCACTTT. Translating gives CATSRDPGDSPLHF. The genes are TRBV15 and TRBJ1-6; D unresolved. The CDR3 is 14 residues long. Trimming removed 0 bases from V and 8 bases from J, with 8 bases in between. Germline V lookup: CDR1 LNHNV, CDR2 YYDKDF (reference sequence).

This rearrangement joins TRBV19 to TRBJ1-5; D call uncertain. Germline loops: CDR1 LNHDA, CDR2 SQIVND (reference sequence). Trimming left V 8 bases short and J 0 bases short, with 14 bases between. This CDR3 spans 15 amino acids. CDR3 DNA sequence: TGTGCCAGTTATAGCGGCCTCTATAGCAATCAGCCCCAGCATTTT. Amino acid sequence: CASYSGLYSNQPQHF.

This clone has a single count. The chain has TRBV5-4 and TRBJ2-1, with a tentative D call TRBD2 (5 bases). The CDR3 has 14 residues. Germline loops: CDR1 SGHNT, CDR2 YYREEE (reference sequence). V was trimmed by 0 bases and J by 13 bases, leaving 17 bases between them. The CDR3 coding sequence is TGTGCCAGCAGCTTGGCCGGTAATACGGGGAAACAGTTCTTC. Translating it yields CASSLAGNTGKQFF.

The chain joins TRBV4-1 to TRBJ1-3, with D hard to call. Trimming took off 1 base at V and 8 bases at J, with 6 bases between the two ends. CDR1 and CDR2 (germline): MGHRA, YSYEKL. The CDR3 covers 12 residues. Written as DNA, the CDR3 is TGCGCCAGCAGCCAAGGGGGAGACACCATATATTTT. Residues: CASSQGGDTIYF.

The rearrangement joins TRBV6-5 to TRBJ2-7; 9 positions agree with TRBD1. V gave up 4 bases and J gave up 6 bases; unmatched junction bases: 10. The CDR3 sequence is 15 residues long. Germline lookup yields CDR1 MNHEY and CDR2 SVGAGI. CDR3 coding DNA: TGTGCCAGCAGTTTGGGACAGGGAGTAGTAGCCGAGCAGTACTTC. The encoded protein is CASSLGQGVVAEQYF.

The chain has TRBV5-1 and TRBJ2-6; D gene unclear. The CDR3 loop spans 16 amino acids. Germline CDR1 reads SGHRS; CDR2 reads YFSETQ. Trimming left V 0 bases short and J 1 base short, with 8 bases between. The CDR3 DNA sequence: TGCGCCAGCAGCTTGGGGAGTCCATCTGGGGCCAACGTCCTGACTTTC. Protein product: CASSLGSPSGANVLTF.

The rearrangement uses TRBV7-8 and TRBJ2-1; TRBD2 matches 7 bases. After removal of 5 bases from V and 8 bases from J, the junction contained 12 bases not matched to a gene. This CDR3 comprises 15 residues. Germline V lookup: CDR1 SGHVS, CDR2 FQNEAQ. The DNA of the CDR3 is TGTGCCAGCAGCGCTACTCGCGGGAGTTACTATGAGCAGTTCTTC. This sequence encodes CASSATRGSYYEQFF.

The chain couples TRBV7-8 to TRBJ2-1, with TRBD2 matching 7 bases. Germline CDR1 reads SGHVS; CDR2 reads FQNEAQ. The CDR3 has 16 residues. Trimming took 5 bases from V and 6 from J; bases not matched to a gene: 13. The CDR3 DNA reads TGTGCCAGCAGCCCCTCCTTGGGGGGGGTTCTCAATGAGCAGTTCTTC. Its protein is CASSPSLGGVLNEQFF.